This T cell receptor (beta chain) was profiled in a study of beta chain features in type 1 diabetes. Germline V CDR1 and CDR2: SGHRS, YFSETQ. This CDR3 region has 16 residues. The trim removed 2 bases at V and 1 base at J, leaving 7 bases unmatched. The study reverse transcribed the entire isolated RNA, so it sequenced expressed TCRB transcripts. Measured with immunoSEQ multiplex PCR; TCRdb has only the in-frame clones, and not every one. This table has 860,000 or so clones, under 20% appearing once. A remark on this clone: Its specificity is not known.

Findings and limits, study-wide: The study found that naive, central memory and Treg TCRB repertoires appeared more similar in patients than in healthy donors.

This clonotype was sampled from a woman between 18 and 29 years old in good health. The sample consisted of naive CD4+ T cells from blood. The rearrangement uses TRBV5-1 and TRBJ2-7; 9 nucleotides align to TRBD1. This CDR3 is CASSLGGTGISYEQYF. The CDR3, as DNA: TGCGCCAGCAGCTTAGGCGGGACAGGGATTTCCTACGAGCAGTACTTC. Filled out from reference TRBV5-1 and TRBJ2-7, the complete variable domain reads KAGVTQTPRYLIKTRGQQVTLSCSPISGHRSVSWYQQTPGQGLQFLFEYFSETQRNKGNFPGRFSGRQFSNSRSEMNVSTLELGDSALYLCASSLGGTGISYEQYFGPGTRLTVT.